This T cell receptor beta chain appears in the sequencing data of a study of blood T cell repertoires in COVID-19. The CDR3 is made up of 16 amino acids. Original processing methods: Reference gene primer amplification in the assay estimated nucleated cell counts. The protocol was immunoSEQ multiplex PCR, while the TCRdb copy is restricted to in-frame clones and leaves out a portion. That table gives V, J and clone size, and the DNA gave D and trimming. The data show 150,000 to 200,000 clones, more than 75% seen once. J is TRBJ1-3 and V is TRBV21-1; the listed D gene, TRBD1, was not tested against the DNA. TRBV21-1 is labeled a pseudogene. This receptor was taken from a man younger than 35 with acute or convalescent COVID-19. Input material: peripheral blood. The CDR3 reads CASSHRGPYPGNTIYF. In DNA, the CDR3 is TGTGCCAGCAGCCACAGGGGTCCTTACCCTGGAAACACCATATATTTT.